The table lists the clone carrying this T cell receptor (beta chain) with many counts. Antigen specificity is unknown. These data belong to a study of neurological immune-mediated disorders. Study-level results: Expansion of TCR clones was greatest in HTLV-1-associated myelopathy and smallest in multiple sclerosis, where it fell below that of healthy controls.

J was trimmed by 3 bases and V by 3 bases; bases with no gene match: 9. There are 16 residues in the CDR3. Germline-derived CDR1 and CDR2 are SGHKS and YYEKEE (reference sequence). One entry per CDR3 protein results from TCRdb running MiXCR on the 5' RACE reads. The sample lists about 66,000 distinct CDR3 sequences, 3.5% to 5% seen once, with 6.5% to 7.5% in the top ten. Sequencing used PBMCs. The V gene is TRBV5-5, the J gene TRBJ1-1; 9 bases map to TRBD1. The TCR sequence derives from a man aged 25 to 40 with multiple sclerosis. CDR3 region: CASSSRDRASDTEAFF. Written as DNA, the CDR3 is TGTGCCAGCAGCTCCCGGGACAGGGCGTCCGACACTGAAGCTTTCTTT. Full variable domain (remainder filled in from reference TRBV5-5 and TRBJ1-1): DAGVTQSPTHLIKTRGQQVTLRCSPISGHKSVSWYQQVLGQGPQFIFQYYEKEERGRGNFPDRFSARQFPNYSSELNVNALLLGDSALYLCASSSRDRASDTEAFFGQGTRLTVV.